These 18 T cell receptor beta chains share one sample of origin, sequenced in a study of PD-1 blockade in classical Hodgkin lymphoma. Sequencing was performed with immunoSEQ multiplex PCR; in TCRdb, only in-frame clones are kept and a portion is missing. The sample lists around 50,000 clones, about nine tenths seen once, with nearly 5% in the top ten. Time point defined: newly diagnosed, previously untreated cHL patient sample. The sample taken for sequencing was peripheral blood mononuclear cells (PBMCs). The receptors were sampled from a human donor with classical Hodgkin lymphoma.

V and J are TRBV28 and TRBJ1-2; a possible D gene is TRBD1 (6 bases). From germline, CDR1 is MDHEN and CDR2 SYDVKM. The germline V and J ends were trimmed by 4 bases and 2 bases, with 11 bases remaining between them. The CDR3 consists of 14 residues. CDR3 DNA sequence: TGTGCCAGCAGTTCGGACAGTTCGAACTATGGCTACACCTTC. It translates to CASSSDSSNYGYTF.

This rearrangement joins TRBV2 to TRBJ2-7; weak D call: TRBD2 (6 bases). This CDR3 is 14 amino acids long. Germline V CDR1 and CDR2: SNHLY, FYNNEI. Trimming took 4 bases from V and 1 from J, leaving 11 bases between them. As DNA, the CDR3 is TGTGCCAGCAGTGCGGACTACCTTTCCTACGAGCAGTACGTC. As protein: CASSADYLSYEQYV.

The chain is built from TRBV19 and TRBJ2-1; D gene ambiguous. V was cut by 8 bases and J by 5 bases, with 4 bases left in between. The CDR3 covers 10 residues. Germline-derived CDR1 and CDR2 are LNHDA and SQIVND (reference sequence). This CDR3 reads CASGNNEQFF. In DNA form, the CDR3 reads TGTGCCAGTGGGAACAATGAGCAGTTCTTC.

As DNA, the CDR3 is TGTGCCAGCAGTGATTGGGCTAGCGGGGAGACCCAGTACTTC. Translated: CASSDWASGETQYF. This chain links TRBV2 with TRBJ2-5, with 8 bases identical to TRBD2. Germline loops: CDR1 SNHLY, CDR2 FYNNEI. This CDR3 is built from 14 residues. V shed 3 bases, J shed 5 bases, and the junction held 5 bases outside the gene matches.

The rearrangement links TRBV7-9 to TRBJ1-4; 10 positions match TRBD1. The V gene's germline CDR1 is SEHNR and CDR2 FQNEAQ (reference sequence). There are 14 residues in the CDR3. After removal of 4 bases from V and 5 bases from J, the junction contained 1 base not matched to a gene. This CDR3 reads CASSWGQGNEKLFF. The CDR3, as DNA: TGTGCCAGCAGCTGGGGACAGGGGAATGAAAAACTGTTTTTT.

This chain links TRBV27 with TRBJ1-5; TRBD1 is a possible D gene (6 bases). Germline CDR1 reads MNHEY; CDR2 reads SMNVEV (reference sequence). V lost 4 bases and J lost 7, with 11 bases in between. CDR3 size: 13 residues. DNA for the CDR3: TGTGCCAGCAGTTACTACAGGGACCAGCCCCAGCATTTT. Amino acid sequence: CASSYYRDQPQHF.

The chain is built from TRBV2 and TRBJ1-1, with unresolved D. The length of the CDR3 is 14 residues. The V gene's germline CDR1 is SNHLY and CDR2 FYNNEI. V was pared by 3 bases and J by 2 bases, with 10 bases between. CDR3 bases: TGTGCCAGCAGTGATATCCAGGTCAACACTGAAGCTTTCTTT. Its protein product is CASSDIQVNTEAFF.

The chain couples TRBV6-5 to TRBJ2-3; D might be TRBD2 (6 bases). Trimming took 8 bases from V and 4 from J, leaving 7 bases between them. CDR3 length equals 11 residues. Germline V CDR1 and CDR2: MNHEY, SVGAGI. CDR3 coding DNA: TGTGCCAGCGGGAGGCCAGATACGCAGTATTTT. Translating gives CASGRPDTQYF.

In DNA form, the CDR3 reads TGTGCCAGCAGCGGAGCCGGGGGCACAGGTCCCCAGCATTTT. This sequence encodes CASSGAGGTGPQHF. The chain links TRBV7-9 to TRBJ1-5, with a possible D match to TRBD1 (6 bases). Germline CDR1 and CDR2: SEHNR and FQNEAQ (reference sequence). This CDR3 region has 14 residues. V lost 5 bases, J lost 10 bases, and 18 bases lay in between.

V is TRBV15 and J is TRBJ1-2; D might be TRBD1 (6 bases). The CDR3 consists of 19 residues. Per germline, CDR1 LNHNV and CDR2 YYDKDF (reference sequence). The V end was cut by 3 bases, the J end by 2 bases, with 25 bases between. DNA of the CDR3: TGTGCCACCAGCAGGAAACCGGGGGCCGCCCTGGGCACCAACTATGGCTACACCTTC. Protein: CATSRKPGAALGTNYGYTF.

This chain joins TRBV5-1 and TRBJ2-1, with D perhaps TRBD1 (6 bases). The CDR3 covers 18 residues. V was trimmed by 4 bases and J by 3 bases, leaving 23 bases between them. CDR1 and CDR2 from the germline V gene are SGHRS and YFSETQ. CDR3 region: CASSLILGHPKRYNEQFF. CDR3 nucleotide sequence: TGCGCCAGCAGCCTGATCCTGGGACACCCGAAACGCTACAATGAGCAGTTCTTC.

This clone is a singleton in its sample. The V and J genes are TRBV5-1 and TRBJ2-3, with TRBD2 as a possible D gene (5 bases). The CDR3 length is 15 residues. CDR1 and CDR2 from the germline V gene are SGHRS and YFSETQ. With 0 bases removed from V and 14 bases from J, the gap between germline ends came to 22 bases. CDR3 amino acids: CASSLEGRVSTWGYF. CDR3 nucleotides: TGCGCCAGCAGCTTGGAAGGGCGGGTTTCCACATGGGGGTATTTT.

The chain is built from TRBV7-9 and TRBJ2-6; no clear D. V lost 5 bases and J lost 4, with 9 bases in between. Per germline, CDR1 SEHNR and CDR2 FQNEAQ (reference sequence). The CDR3 is made up of 14 amino acids. The CDR3 sequence: CASSHPAGANVLTF. CDR3 nucleotides: TGTGCCAGCAGCCACCCCGCGGGGGCCAACGTCCTGACTTTC. Looking up the rest from reference TRBV7-9 and TRBJ2-6 gives the full variable domain: DTGVSQNPRHKITKRGQNVTFRCDPISEHNRLYWYRQTLGQGPEFLTYFQNEAQLEKSRLLSDRFSAERPKGSFSTLEIQRTEQGDSAMYLCASSHPAGANVLTFGAGSRLTVL.

The V call is TRBV5-1, the J call TRBJ1-5, with D possibly matching TRBD1 (6 bases). Germline CDR1 SGHRS, CDR2 YFSETQ. Trimming took 0 bases from V and 4 from J, leaving 17 bases between them. The CDR3 consists of 17 residues. CDR3 nucleotide sequence: TGCGCCAGCAGCTTGGTCGGGCCCCAGGGGATGAATCAGCCCCAGCATTTT. Translating gives CASSLVGPQGMNQPQHF.

V and J are TRBV7-9 and TRBJ2-5; 9 nucleotides line up with TRBD2. The V and J ends lost 2 bases and 0 bases, in that order; junction bases with no gene match: 4. CDR3 size: 16 residues. The germline CDR1 and CDR2 sequences are SEHNR and FQNEAQ (reference sequence). The CDR3 nucleotides are TGTGCCAGCAGCTTATTGAGCGGGAGGTACCAAGAGACCCAGTACTTC. Protein: CASSLLSGRYQETQYF.

This chain connects TRBV6-4 to TRBJ2-7, with D tentatively TRBD2 (6 bases). CDR1 MRHNA and CDR2 SNTAGT come from the germline V gene. The V and J ends lost 4 bases and 8 bases respectively, with 24 bases between them. This CDR3 comprises 16 residues. In DNA, the CDR3 is TGTGCCAGCAGTGTATTAAGGGACTCGGCGAAACGGAAGCAGTACGTC. The encoded protein is CASSVLRDSAKRKQYV.

V is TRBV28 and J is TRBJ1-5; 10 nucleotides agree with TRBD1. Germline-derived CDR1 and CDR2 are MDHEN and SYDVKM. Trimming cost V 3 bases and J 4 bases; bases outside gene matches: 12. CDR3 length: 18 amino acids. CDR3 nucleotide sequence: TGTGCCAGCAGTTTTCGTCAACTGACAGGGGGCCGTAATCAGCCCCAGCATTTT. It encodes CASSFRQLTGGRNQPQHF.

This clone was seen just once. V and J are TRBV6-5 and TRBJ2-1; no reliable D call. Trimming took off 3 bases at V and 2 bases at J, with 8 bases between the two ends. The CDR3 loop spans 14 amino acids. CDR1 is MNHEY, CDR2 SVGAGI, per germline. CDR3 in DNA: TGTGCCAGCAGTTATTCCAGCGCCTACAATGAGCAGTTCTTC. Translation: CASSYSSAYNEQFF.